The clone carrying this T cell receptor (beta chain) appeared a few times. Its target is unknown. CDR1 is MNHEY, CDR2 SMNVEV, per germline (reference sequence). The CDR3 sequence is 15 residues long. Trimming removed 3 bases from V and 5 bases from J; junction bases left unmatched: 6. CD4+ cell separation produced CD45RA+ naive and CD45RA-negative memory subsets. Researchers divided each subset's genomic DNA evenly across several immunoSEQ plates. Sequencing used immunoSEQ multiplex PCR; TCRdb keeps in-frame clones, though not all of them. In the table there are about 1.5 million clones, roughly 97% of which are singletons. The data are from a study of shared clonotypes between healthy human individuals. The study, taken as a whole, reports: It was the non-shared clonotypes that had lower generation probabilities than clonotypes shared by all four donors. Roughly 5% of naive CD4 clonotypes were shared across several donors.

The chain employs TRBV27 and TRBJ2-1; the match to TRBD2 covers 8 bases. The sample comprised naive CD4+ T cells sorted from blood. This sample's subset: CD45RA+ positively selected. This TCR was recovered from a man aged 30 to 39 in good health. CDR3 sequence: CASSFQLAAHNEQFF. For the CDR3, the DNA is TGTGCCAGCAGTTTTCAACTAGCGGCCCACAATGAGCAGTTCTTC.